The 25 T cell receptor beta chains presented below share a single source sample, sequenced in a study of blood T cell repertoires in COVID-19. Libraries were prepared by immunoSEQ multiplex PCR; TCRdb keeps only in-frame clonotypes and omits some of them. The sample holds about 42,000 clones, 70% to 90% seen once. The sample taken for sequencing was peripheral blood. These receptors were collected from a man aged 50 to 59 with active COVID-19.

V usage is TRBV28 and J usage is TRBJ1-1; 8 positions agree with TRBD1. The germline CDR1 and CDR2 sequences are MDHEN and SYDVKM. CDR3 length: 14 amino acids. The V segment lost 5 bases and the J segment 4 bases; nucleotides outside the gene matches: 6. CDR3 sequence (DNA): TGTGCCAGCAGTCCACGACAGGGGAGCACTGAAGCTTTCTTT. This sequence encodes CASSPRQGSTEAFF.

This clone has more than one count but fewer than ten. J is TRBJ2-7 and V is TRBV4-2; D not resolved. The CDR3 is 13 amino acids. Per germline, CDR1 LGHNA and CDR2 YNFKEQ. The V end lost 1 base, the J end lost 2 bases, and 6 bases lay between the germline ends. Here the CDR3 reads CASSQARTYEQYF. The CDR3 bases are TGTGCCAGCAGCCAAGCCAGGACCTACGAGCAGTACTTC.

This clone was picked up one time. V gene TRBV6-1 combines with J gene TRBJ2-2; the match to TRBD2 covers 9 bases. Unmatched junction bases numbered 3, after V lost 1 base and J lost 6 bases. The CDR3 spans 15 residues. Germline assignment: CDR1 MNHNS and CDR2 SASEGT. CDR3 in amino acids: CASSEEIAGAGELFF. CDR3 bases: TGTGCCAGCAGTGAAGAAATAGCGGGGGCCGGGGAGCTGTTTTTT.

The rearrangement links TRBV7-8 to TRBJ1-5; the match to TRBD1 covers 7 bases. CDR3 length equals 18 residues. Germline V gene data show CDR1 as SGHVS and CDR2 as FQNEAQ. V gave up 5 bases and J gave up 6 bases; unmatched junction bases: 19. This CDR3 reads CASSPLRIQGMGTQPQHF. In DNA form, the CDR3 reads TGTGCCAGCAGCCCTCTCCGAATACAGGGGATGGGCACTCAGCCCCAGCATTTT.

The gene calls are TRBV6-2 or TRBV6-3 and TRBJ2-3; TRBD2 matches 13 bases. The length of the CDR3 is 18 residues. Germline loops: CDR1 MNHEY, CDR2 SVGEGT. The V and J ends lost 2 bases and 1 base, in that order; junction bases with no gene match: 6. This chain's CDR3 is CASSYPRLAGGRTDTQYF. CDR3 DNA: TGTGCCAGCAGTTACCCGCGACTAGCGGGGGGTCGCACAGATACGCAGTATTTT.

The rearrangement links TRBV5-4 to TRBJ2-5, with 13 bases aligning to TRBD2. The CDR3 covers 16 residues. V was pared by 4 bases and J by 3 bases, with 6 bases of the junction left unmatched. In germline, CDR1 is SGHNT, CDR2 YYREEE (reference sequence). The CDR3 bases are TGTGCCAGCAGCCCTTCGGGACTAGCGGGAAAAGAGACCCAGTACTTC. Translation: CASSPSGLAGKETQYF.

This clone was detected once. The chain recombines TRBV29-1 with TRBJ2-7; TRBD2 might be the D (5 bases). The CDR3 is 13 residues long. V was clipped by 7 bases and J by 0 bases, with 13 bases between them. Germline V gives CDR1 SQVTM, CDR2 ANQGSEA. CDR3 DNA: TGCAGCGCCGTGGGGAGCACCTCCTACGAGCAGTACTTC. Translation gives CSAVGSTSYEQYF.

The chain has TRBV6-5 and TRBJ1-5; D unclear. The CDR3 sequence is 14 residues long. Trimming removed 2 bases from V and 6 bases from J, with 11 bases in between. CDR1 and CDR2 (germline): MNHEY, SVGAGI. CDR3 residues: CASSYVGVSQPQHF. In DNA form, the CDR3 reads TGTGCCAGCAGTTACGTCGGGGTGTCTCAGCCCCAGCATTTT.

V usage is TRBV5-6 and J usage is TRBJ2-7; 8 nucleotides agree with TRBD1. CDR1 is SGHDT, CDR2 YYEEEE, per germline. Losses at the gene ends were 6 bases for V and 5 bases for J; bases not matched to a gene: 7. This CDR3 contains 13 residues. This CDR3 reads CASTLPGGNEQYF. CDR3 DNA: TGTGCCAGCACCCTGCCAGGGGGCAACGAGCAGTACTTC.

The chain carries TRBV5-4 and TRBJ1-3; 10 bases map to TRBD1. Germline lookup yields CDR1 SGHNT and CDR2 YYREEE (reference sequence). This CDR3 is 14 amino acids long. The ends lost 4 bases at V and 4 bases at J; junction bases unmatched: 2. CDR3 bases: TGTGCCAGCAGCGGGACAGGGGAAGGAAACACCATATATTTT. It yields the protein CASSGTGEGNTIYF.

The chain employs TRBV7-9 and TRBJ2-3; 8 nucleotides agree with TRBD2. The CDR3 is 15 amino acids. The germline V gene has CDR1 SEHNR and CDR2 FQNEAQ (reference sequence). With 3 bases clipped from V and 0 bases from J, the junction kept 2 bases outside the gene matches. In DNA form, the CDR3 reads TGTGCCAGCAGCTTGTTAGCGGGAAGCACAGATACGCAGTATTTT. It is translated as CASSLLAGSTDTQYF.

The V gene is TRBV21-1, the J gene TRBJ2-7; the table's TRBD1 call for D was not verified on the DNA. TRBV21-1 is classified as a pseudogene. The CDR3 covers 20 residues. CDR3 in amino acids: CASSKESIPGHEGGSYEQYF. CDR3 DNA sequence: TGTGCCAGCAGCAAAGAATCTATACCGGGACACGAAGGCGGATCCTACGAGCAGTACTTC.

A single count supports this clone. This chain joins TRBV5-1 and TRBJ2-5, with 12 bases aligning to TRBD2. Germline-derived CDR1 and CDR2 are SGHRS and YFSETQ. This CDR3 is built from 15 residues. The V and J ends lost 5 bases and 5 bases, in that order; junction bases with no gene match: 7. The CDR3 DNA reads TGCGCCAGCAGTATGCCGACTAGCGGGGGTGAGACCCAGTACTTC. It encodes CASSMPTSGGETQYF.

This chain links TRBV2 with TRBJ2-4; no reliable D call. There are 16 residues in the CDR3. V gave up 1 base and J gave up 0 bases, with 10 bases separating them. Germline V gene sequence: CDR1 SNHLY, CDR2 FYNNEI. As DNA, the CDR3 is TGTGCCAGCAGTGAAGTAGGCGGTATAGCCAAAAACATTCAGTACTTC. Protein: CASSEVGGIAKNIQYF.

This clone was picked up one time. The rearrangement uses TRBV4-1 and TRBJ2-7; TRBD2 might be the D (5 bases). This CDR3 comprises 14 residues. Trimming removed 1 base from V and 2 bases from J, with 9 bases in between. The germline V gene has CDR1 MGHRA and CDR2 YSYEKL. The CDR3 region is CASSQGTGTYEQYF. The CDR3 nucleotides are TGCGCCAGCAGCCAAGGGACTGGCACCTACGAGCAGTACTTC.

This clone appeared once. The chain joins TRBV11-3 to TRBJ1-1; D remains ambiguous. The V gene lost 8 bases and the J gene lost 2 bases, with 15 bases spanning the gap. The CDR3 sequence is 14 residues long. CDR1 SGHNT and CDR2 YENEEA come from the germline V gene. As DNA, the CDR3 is TGTGCCAGCCTCCCAAGACCAGGCAACACTGAAGCTTTCTTT. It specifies CASLPRPGNTEAFF.

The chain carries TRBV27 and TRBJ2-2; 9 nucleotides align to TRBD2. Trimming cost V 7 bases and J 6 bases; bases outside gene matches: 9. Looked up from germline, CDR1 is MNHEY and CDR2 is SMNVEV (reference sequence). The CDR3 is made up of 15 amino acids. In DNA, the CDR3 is TGTGCCAGCACCGGACTAGCGCGTTCAGCCGGGGAGCTGTTTTTT. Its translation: CASTGLARSAGELFF.

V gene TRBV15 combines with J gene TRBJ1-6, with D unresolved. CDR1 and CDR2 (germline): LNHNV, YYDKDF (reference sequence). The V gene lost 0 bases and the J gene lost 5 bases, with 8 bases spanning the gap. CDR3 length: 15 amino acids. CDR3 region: CATSRDYNHNSPLHF. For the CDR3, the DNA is TGTGCCACCAGCAGAGACTATAACCATAATTCACCCCTCCACTTT.

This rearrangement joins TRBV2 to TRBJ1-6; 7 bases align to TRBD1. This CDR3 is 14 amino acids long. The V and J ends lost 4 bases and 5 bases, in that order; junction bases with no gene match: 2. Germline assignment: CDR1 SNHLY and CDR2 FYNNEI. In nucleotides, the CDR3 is TGTGCCAGCAGTGGACAGGGCGATAATTCACCCCTCCACTTT. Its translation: CASSGQGDNSPLHF. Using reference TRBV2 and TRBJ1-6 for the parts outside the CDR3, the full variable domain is EPEVTQTPSHQVTQMGQEVILRCVPISNHLYFYWYRQILGQKVEFLVSFYNNEISEKSEIFDDQFSVERPDGSNFTLKIRSTKLEDSAMYFCASSGQGDNSPLHFGNGTRLTVT.

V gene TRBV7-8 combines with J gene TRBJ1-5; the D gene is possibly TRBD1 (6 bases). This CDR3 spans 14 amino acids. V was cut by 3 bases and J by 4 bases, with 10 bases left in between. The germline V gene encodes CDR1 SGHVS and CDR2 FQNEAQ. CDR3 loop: CASSLTGQNQPQHF. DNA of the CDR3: TGTGCCAGCAGCTTGACAGGACAAAATCAGCCCCAGCATTTT. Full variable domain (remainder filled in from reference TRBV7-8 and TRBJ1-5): GAGVSQSPRYKVAKRGQDVALRCDPISGHVSLFWYQQALGQGPEFLTYFQNEAQLDKSGLPSDRFFAERPEGSVSTLKIQRTQQEDSAVYLCASSLTGQNQPQHFGDGTRLSIL.

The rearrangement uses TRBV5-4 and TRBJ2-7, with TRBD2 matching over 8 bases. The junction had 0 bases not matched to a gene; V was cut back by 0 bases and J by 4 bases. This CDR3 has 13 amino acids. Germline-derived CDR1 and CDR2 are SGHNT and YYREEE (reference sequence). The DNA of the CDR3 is TGTGCCAGCAGCTTGGGCGGGAGGTACGAGCAGTACTTC. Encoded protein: CASSLGGRYEQYF.

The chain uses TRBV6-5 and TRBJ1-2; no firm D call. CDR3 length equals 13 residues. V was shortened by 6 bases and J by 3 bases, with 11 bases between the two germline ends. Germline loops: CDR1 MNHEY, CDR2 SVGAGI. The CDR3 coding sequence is TGTGCCAGCAGACAACGGGAGGACTATGGCTACACCTTC. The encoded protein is CASRQREDYGYTF.

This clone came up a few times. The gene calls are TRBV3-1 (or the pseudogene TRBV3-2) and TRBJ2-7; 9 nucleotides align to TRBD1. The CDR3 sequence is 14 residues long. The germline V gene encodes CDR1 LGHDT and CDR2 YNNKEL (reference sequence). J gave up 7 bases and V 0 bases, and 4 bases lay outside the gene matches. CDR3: CASSQENRGREQYF. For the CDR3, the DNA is TGTGCCAGCAGCCAAGAAAACAGGGGGCGTGAGCAGTACTTC.

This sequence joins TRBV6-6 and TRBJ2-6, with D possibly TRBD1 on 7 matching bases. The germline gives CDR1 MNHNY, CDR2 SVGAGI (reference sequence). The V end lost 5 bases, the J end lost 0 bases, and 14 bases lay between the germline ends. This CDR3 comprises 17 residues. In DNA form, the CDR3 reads TGTGCCAGCAGTCGGGCAGGGGGGTTCTCTGGGGCCAACGTCCTGACTTTC. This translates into CASSRAGGFSGANVLTF.

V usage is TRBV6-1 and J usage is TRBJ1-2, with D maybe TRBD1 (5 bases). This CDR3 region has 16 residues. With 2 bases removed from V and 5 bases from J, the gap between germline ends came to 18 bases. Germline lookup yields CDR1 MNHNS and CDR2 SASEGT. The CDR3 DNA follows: TGTGCCAGCAGTGAAAGGTCCTTTGGGGCTAGTTATGGCTACACCTTC. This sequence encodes CASSERSFGASYGYTF.